The clone carrying this T cell receptor beta chain was seen repeatedly, ten times or more. Germline V gene sequence: CDR1 SGHAT, CDR2 FQDESV (reference sequence). The CDR3 is 15 residues long. V shed 5 bases and J shed 6 bases, with 17 bases lying between them. TCRdb re-analyzed the PCR reads through MiXCR. The table has roughly 20,000 clones, roughly a sixth seen once. Until they underwent thyroid surgery, no patient had received any treatment. The sample belongs to a study of metastatic and nonmetastatic thyroid tumors. The chain carries TRBV11-1 and TRBJ2-1, with a weak D call TRBD1 (6 bases). The origin of this receptor is a female donor with papillary thyroid cancer or a benign thyroid nodule (not recorded which). Some clones in this sample may be carry-over from other donors' samples. The sample consisted of tumor tissue. This CDR3 is CASSPRTVRGNEQFF. CDR3 nucleotides: TGTGCCAGCAGCCCGAGGACAGTTCGAGGCAATGAGCAGTTCTTC.